This T cell receptor (beta chain) derives from a study of CD8+ T cells in alopecia areata. Findings and limits, study-wide: Against the mouse data, patients shared TCRs less clearly, possibly for HLA reasons.

Trimming left V 7 bases short and J 10 bases short, with 17 bases between. The CDR3 has 13 residues. From germline, CDR1 is MNHEY and CDR2 SMNVEV (reference sequence). Reverse transcription of extracted RNA yielded cDNA, which provided the sequencing template. Measured with immunoSEQ multiplex PCR; TCRdb has only the in-frame clones, and not every one. The table includes 120,000 to 150,000 clones, less than 65% detected once. As for this clone: As yet, its antigen is unknown.

The source material was CD8+ T cells sorted from blood. This sequence originates from a human donor in good health. The chain couples TRBV27 to TRBJ2-1; D is uncertain. In DNA form, the CDR3 reads TGTGCCAGCACCCGGCCCCCGGCACGCGAGCAGTTCTTC. Translating gives CASTRPPAREQFF.